Reported below is one T cell receptor beta chain. The antigen remains unidentified. The source of the sample is a study of T cell responses to AZD1222 COVID-19 vaccine. Study overall: Doses given second, at about 4 or about 12 weeks, were pooled. Whole-study results and caveats: Most donors were white British and more were female, and clonal diversity was possibly underestimated.

Sequencing was performed with immunoSEQ multiplex PCR; in TCRdb, only in-frame clones are kept and a portion is missing. The sample includes 130,000 to 150,000 clones, around 93% of them seen just once. The CDR3 runs 13 residues. Trimming at V came to 2 bases and at J to 4 bases, leaving 0 bases not matched to a gene. The specimen comprised peripheral blood, sampled on day 0 of AZD1222 vaccination. This chain joins TRBV12-3 or TRBV12-4 and TRBJ2-3; the match to TRBD1 covers 7 bases. This clonotype was sampled from an adult in good health. CDR3 amino acids: CASSLQGADTQYF. The CDR3 DNA is TGTGCCAGCAGTTTACAGGGGGCAGATACGCAGTATTTT.